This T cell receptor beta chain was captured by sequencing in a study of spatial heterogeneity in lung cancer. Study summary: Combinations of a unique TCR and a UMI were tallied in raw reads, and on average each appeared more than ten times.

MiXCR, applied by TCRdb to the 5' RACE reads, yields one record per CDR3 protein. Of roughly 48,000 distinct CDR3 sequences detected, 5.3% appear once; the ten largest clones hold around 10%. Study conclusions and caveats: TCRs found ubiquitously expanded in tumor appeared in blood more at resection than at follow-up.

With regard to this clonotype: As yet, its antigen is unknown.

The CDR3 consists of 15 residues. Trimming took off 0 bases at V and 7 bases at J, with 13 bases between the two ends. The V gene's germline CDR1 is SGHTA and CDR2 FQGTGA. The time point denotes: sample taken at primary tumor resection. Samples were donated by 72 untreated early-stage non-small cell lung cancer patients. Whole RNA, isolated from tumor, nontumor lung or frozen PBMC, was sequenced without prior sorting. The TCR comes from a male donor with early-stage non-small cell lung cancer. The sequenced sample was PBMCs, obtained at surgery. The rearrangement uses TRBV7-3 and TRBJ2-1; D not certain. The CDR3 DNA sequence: TGTGCCAGCAGCTTAACAGGGTCGTATGGGAATGAGCAGTTCTTC. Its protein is CASSLTGSYGNEQFF.